This TCR beta chain was recovered during a study of blood T cells in healthy people across ages. Germline values: CDR1 DFQATT, CDR2 SNEGSKA (reference sequence). V lost 1 base, J lost 3 bases, and 5 bases stayed unmatched. This CDR3 is built from 15 residues. Sample-barcoded 5' priming and a J-beta primer mix drove a second PCR of 7 to 11 cycles. A single record per CDR3 protein comes from TCRdb applying MiXCR to the 5' RACE reads. The table shows 450,000 to 650,000 distinct CDR3 sequences, with less than 25% occurring only once. This sample was also put to use in a study of T cells of mothers and their children. From that study: Every mother supplied over 9 million TCR beta CDR3 reads and every child about 3 million.

The clonotype comes from a boy between 10 and 17 years old in good health. This chain links TRBV20-1 with TRBJ2-5; 10 bases are a match to TRBD2. Specimen: blood. The CDR3 coding sequence is TGCAGTGCTAGAGTGGCTAGCGGGAGCAAAGAGACCCAGTACTTC. Amino acids: CSARVASGSKETQYF.